Reported below is one T cell receptor beta chain. Antigen: not known. Under the authors' procedure: From ImmunoSEQ came sequences covering only the junction and carrying no quality scores, so filtering differed. Libraries were prepared by immunoSEQ multiplex PCR; TCRdb keeps only in-frame clonotypes and omits some of them. V, J and clone size reflect that table, while D and trimming were determined from the DNA. The sample shows a few million clones, approximately 95% of them seen only once. The CDR3 loop spans 14 amino acids. Trimming shortened V by 2 bases and J by 4 bases, and 11 bases separated the two germline ends. Germline-derived CDR1 and CDR2 are MDHEN and SYDVKM. The study drew all its donors from Caucasian adults living in Nashville, Tennessee. The record originates from a study of shared clonotypes between healthy human individuals. General study findings and limits: Naive CD4 clonotypes overlapped across a few donors at roughly 5%. A reduction in generation probabilities was seen for non-shared clonotypes relative to those shared by all four donors.

The chain links TRBV28 to TRBJ1-2; no definite D call. This clonotype originated in a man between 18 and 29 years old in good health. Some clones in this sample may be carry-over from other donors' samples. Material: naive CD4+ T cells from PBMCs. Sample subset: CD45RA+ positively selected. The CDR3 region has the DNA TGTGCCAGCAGTTTAAGGTCTCCGCCCTATGGCTACACCTTC. As protein: CASSLRSPPYGYTF.